The clone carrying this T cell receptor beta chain was observed at least ten times. What it recognizes is unknown. Arm-PCR of CDR3 regions with iRepertoire HTBI primers generated TCR beta libraries. TCRdb reprocessed the multiplex PCR reads with MiXCR, giving one entry per CDR3 protein. The repertoire holds approximately 380,000 distinct CDR3 sequences, with 20% as singletons. With 3 bases removed from V and 4 bases from J, the gap between germline ends came to 15 bases. Germline V gives CDR1 SGHTA, CDR2 FQGNSA. The CDR3 totals 15 residues. As to time point: persistent/refractory GD, antithyroid drugs over 5 years with positive TRAb. From RNA extracted from PBMCs, the TCR library was made. The data originate from a study of regulatory T cells in long-lasting Graves disease. Findings and caveats of the study: Investigators studied peripheral blood only, not thyroid tissue. TRBV28, TRBJ1-2 and TRBJ2-5 emerged as the favored segments in persistent disease. New patients shared over 900 public clonotypes, and persistent patients shared more, with under 3,000.

This rearrangement joins TRBV7-2 to TRBJ1-1, with a weak D call TRBD1 (6 bases). Material: peripheral blood mononuclear cells (PBMCs), obtained when the disease was refractory, from a patient treated with antithyroid drugs. The clonotype originates from a female donor with Graves disease. CDR3 in amino acids: CASSFRSQGFTEAFF. The CDR3 coding sequence is TGTGCCAGCAGCTTTAGGTCTCAGGGGTTCACTGAAGCTTTCTTT.